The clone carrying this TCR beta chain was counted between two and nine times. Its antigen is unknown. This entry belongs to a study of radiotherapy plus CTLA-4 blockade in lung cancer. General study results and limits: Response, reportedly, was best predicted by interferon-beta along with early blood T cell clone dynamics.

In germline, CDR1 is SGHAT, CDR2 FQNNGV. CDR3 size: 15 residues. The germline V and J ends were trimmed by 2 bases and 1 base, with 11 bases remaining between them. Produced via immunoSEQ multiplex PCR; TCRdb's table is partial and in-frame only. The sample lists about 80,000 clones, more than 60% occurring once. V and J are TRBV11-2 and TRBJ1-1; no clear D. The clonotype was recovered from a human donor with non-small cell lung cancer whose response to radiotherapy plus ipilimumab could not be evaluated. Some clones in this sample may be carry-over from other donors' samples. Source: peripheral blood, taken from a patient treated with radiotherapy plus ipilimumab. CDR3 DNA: TGTGCCAGCAGCTTATGGCGGAGGGCGAACACTGAAGCTTTCTTT. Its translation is CASSLWRRANTEAFF.